The TCR beta chain described here comes from a study of T-cell memory formation after mild COVID-19. Study-wide findings and caveats: In pre-infection memory, a portion of responding clones appeared, which suggested that cross-reactive memory joined. Later expanders leaned toward CD4+, whereas clones contracting from day 15 to 85 were balanced CD4/CD8. Clones from the second wave (peaking day 37) had unconfirmed SARS-CoV-2 specificity.

This clonotype was counted a few times. Its antigen is unknown. 5'RACE, which relied on constant-segment primers, yielded TCR alpha and TCR beta cDNA libraries carrying sample barcodes and UMIs. TCRdb re-analysed the 5' RACE reads in MiXCR, keeping a single row per CDR3 protein. The repertoire consists of more than 350,000 distinct CDR3 sequences, with about 15% occurring once and the leading ten covering 20% to 25%. CDR1 and CDR2 (germline): SGHTA, FQGNSA. Trimming cost V 10 bases and J 3 bases, with 17 bases left between them. The CDR3 sequence is 14 residues long. This clonotype was sampled from a man between 18 and 29 years old who had mild COVID-19 (a few samples of this study predate the infection). Cell type and time point are not known. Sequences were obtained from PBMCs or a T cell subset sorted from them (not recorded which). V and J are TRBV7-2 and TRBJ2-3; D remains ambiguous. This CDR3 is CATSLSPVTDTQYF. DNA for the CDR3: TGTGCCACCTCCTTGTCCCCGGTAACAGATACGCAGTATTTT.